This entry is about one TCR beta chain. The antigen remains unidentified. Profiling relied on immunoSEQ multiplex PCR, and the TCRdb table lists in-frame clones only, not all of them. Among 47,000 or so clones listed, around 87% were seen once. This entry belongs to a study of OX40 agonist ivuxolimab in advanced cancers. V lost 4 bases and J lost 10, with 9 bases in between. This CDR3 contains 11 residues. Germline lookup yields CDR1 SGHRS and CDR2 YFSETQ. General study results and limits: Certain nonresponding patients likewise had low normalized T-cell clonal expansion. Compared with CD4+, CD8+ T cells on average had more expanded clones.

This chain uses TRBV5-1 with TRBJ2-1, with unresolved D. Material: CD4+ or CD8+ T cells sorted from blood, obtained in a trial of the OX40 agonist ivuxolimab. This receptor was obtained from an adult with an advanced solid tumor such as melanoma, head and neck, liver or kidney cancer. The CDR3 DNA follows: TGCGCCAGCAGCCTAAACCGGGAGCAGTTCTTC. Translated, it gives CASSLNREQFF.